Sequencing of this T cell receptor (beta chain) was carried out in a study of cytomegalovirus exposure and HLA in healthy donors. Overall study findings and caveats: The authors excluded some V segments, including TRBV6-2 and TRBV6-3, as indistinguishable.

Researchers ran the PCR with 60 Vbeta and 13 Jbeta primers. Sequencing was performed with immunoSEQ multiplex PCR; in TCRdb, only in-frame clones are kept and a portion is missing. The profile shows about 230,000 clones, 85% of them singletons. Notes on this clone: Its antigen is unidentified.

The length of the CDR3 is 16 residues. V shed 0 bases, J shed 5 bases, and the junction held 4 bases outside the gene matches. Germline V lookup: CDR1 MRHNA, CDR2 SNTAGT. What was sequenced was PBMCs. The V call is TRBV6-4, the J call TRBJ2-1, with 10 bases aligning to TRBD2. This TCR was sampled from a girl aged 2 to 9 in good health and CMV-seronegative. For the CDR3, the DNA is TGTGCCAGCAGTGACTCAAAGCGGGAGGGCGACAATGAGCAGTTCTTC. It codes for CASSDSKREGDNEQFF.